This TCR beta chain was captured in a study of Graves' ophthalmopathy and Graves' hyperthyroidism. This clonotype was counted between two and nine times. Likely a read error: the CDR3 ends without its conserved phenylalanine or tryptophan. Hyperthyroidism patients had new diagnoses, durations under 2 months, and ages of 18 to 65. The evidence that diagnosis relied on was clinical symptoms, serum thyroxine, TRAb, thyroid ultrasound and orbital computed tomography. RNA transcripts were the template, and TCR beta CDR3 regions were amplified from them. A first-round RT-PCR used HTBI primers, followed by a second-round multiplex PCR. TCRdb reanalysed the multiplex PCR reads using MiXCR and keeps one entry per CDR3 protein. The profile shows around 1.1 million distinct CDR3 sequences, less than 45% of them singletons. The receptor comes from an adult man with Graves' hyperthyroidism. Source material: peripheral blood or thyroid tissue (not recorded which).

The DNA for the CDR3 is TGTGTCATCAGTGACTCGATGAGGGTCTATGGCTACACCCTC. It codes for CVISDSMRVYGYTL. This chain joins TRBV10-3 and TRBJ1-2; D unresolved. The CDR3 loop spans 14 amino acids. Germline V lookup: CDR1 ENHRY, CDR2 SYGVKD.